This T cell receptor beta chain is from a study of T-cell memory formation after mild COVID-19. TCRdb independently ran MiXCR on the 5' RACE reads; one entry per CDR3 protein. The repertoire includes about 290,000 distinct CDR3 sequences, 15% of them detected once, and 22% sits in the top ten. Trimming took 2 bases from V and 7 from J, leaving 9 bases between them. The V gene's germline CDR1 is SGHTA and CDR2 FQGNSA. The length of the CDR3 is 14 residues. Study-wide results and limits: Shrinking CD4+ clones were chiefly CM and EM; CD8+ ones were chiefly EMRA.

On this clonotype itself: Its antigen is still unknown.

The specimen sequenced was PBMCs or a T cell subset sorted from them (not recorded which). The chain has TRBV7-2 and TRBJ1-6; D is ambiguous. This clonotype was sampled from a man younger than 30 who had mild COVID-19 (a few samples of this study predate the infection). Cell type and time point are not known. This chain's CDR3 is CASSLFWLNSPLHF. In DNA, the CDR3 is TGTGCCAGCAGCTTATTTTGGTTAAATTCACCCCTCCACTTT.